The 26 T cell receptor beta chains below come from one sample, sequenced in a study of T cell clusters in autoimmune cytopenias (dated by TCRdb to the late 2010s). TRB amplification used roughly 270 ng of peripheral blood genomic DNA, some 38,000 genome equivalents, per sample. Sequencing took place on an Illumina MiSeq. TRB rearrangements were amplified by multiplex PCR using a touch-down protocol with TRB-A and TRB-B primer pools mixed in one tube. The reads were reprocessed in TCRdb, with one entry per CDR3 protein sequence and no accompanying DNA. This sample's table has entries for around 11,000 distinct CDR3 sequences. The ten largest clones add up to roughly a third of the sample. These data are also associated with another study on T cell repertoires in aging, cancer and after chemotherapy.

The sequenced material came from peripheral blood. The receptors were gathered from a human donor in good health.

The chain links TRBV18 to TRBJ1-2. This CDR3 has 16 amino acids. Germline CDR1 KGHSH, CDR2 LQKENI. CDR3 protein: CASSPEGVGPREGYTF. Combining the CDR3 with reference TRBV18 and TRBJ1-2 gives the whole variable domain NAGVMQNPRHLVRRRGQEARLRCSPMKGHSHVYWYRQLPEEGLKFMVYLQKENIIDESGMPKERFSAEFPKEGPSILRIQQVVRGDSAAYFCASSPEGVGPREGYTFGSGTRLTVV.

This clonotype is labeled medium-sized based on frequency. The chain employs TRBV29-1 and TRBJ2-1; the TCRdb call, TRBD1, lacks DNA for checking. Germline values: CDR1 SQVTM, CDR2 ANQGSEA. The CDR3 extends over 16 amino acids. Here the CDR3 reads CSVDGEDRGTYNEQFF.

V is TRBV5-1 and J is TRBJ1-1; the D gene TCRdb calls, TRBD1, cannot be checked with no DNA. The CDR3 has 14 amino acids. Germline V gene lookup returns CDR1 SGHRS and CDR2 YFSETQ. The CDR3 sequence is CASTPGRGVFEAFF.

In terms of frequency, this clonotype is medium-sized. The chain carries TRBV29-1 and TRBJ2-3. The CDR3 loop spans 13 amino acids. Germline CDR1 SQVTM, CDR2 ANQGSEA. CDR3 region: CSVWTASTDTQYF.

V and J are TRBV27 and TRBJ2-7. The length of the CDR3 is 13 residues. CDR1 is MNHEY, CDR2 SMNVEV, per germline (reference sequence). This chain's CDR3 is CASSFRDTREQYF.

This chain links TRBV15 with TRBJ2-1; TCRdb calls TRBD1, which cannot be checked without DNA. CDR1 and CDR2 from the germline V gene are LNHNV and YYDKDF (reference sequence). CDR3 size: 13 residues. The CDR3 protein is CATSRVGPDGQFF.

The chain has TRBV6-5 and TRBJ2-3. CDR3 length equals 16 residues. Germline V gene lookup returns CDR1 MNHEY and CDR2 SVGAGI. CDR3 sequence: CASSSLNFGGTDTQYF.

The chain has TRBV6-5 and TRBJ2-1; lacking DNA, the TRBD1 call made by TCRdb goes unchecked. The CDR3 sequence is 15 residues long. Germline CDR1 reads MNHEY; CDR2 reads SVGAGI. The CDR3 protein is CAISESRTGDNEQFF.

V usage is TRBV12-3 or TRBV12-4 and J usage is TRBJ2-3; the TCRdb call, TRBD2, lacks DNA for checking. The CDR3 runs 14 residues. The CDR3 loop reads CASSLAPLSDTQYF.

The chain is built from TRBV19 and TRBJ1-1; TCRdb picks TRBD1, but there is no DNA to check that call. The CDR3 sequence is 15 residues long. Germline values: CDR1 LNHDA, CDR2 SQIVND (reference sequence). The CDR3 loop reads CASSSRRQGNTEAFF.

J is TRBJ1-2 and V is TRBV5-4; the D call of TRBD1 rests on TCRdb alone, since no DNA is present to check it. The CDR3 has 12 amino acids. Germline V gene lookup returns CDR1 SGHNT and CDR2 YYREEE (reference sequence). The CDR3 protein is CASSLQAGGYTF. Full variable domain (remainder filled in from reference TRBV5-4 and TRBJ1-2): ETGVTQSPTHLIKTRGQQVTLRCSSQSGHNTVSWYQQALGQGPQFIFQYYREEENGRGNFPPRFSGLQFPNYSSELNVNALELDDSALYLCASSLQAGGYTFGSGTRLTVV.

The chain carries TRBV18 and TRBJ2-3; TCRdb lists TRBD2, though no DNA is available to test this call. The CDR3 sequence is 17 residues long. CDR1 and CDR2 from the germline V gene are KGHSH and LQKENI. The CDR3 sequence: CASSPPSSGGRWDTQYF.

J is TRBJ2-7 and V is TRBV30; TCRdb's D call, TRBD1, is unchecked because there is no DNA. This CDR3 comprises 13 residues. Per the germline V gene, CDR1 is GTSNPN and CDR2 is SVGIG (reference sequence). This CDR3 is CAWRENRAYEQYF.

The chain uses TRBV19 and TRBJ1-5; TCRdb reports TRBD1, a call that lacks DNA to check it against. Germline V lookup: CDR1 LNHDA, CDR2 SQIVND (reference sequence). This CDR3 region has 15 residues. CDR3 protein: CASRGLAPNNQPQHF.

The chain recombines TRBV12-3 or TRBV12-4 with TRBJ1-1; TCRdb's D call, TRBD1, is unchecked because there is no DNA. The CDR3 spans 14 residues. The CDR3 loop reads CASSLQGLGTEAFF.

The chain uses TRBV19 and TRBJ2-2; the TCRdb call, TRBD1, lacks DNA for checking. The length of the CDR3 is 14 residues. Germline loops: CDR1 LNHDA, CDR2 SQIVND (reference sequence). CDR3 in amino acids: CATERQGGHEKLFF.

The chain uses TRBV5-5 and TRBJ2-7; TCRdb returns TRBD2, unconfirmable since there is no DNA. This CDR3 region has 19 residues. Germline assignment: CDR1 SGHKS and CDR2 YYEKEE (reference sequence). The CDR3 reads CASSLRFRGRVSFDYEQYF.

This chain joins TRBV5-4 and TRBJ2-7. The CDR3 runs to 14 residues. Germline CDR1 reads SGHNT; CDR2 reads YYREEE (reference sequence). The CDR3 protein is CASSLGSSSYEQYF. Supplemented by reference TRBV5-4 and TRBJ2-7, the full variable domain reads ETGVTQSPTHLIKTRGQQVTLRCSSQSGHNTVSWYQQALGQGPQFIFQYYREEENGRGNFPPRFSGLQFPNYSSELNVNALELDDSALYLCASSLGSSSYEQYFGPGTRLTVT.

The chain links TRBV12-3 or TRBV12-4 to TRBJ2-5. The CDR3 contains 13 residues. The CDR3 spells CASSFGSQETQYF.

This rearrangement joins TRBV2 to TRBJ2-1; TCRdb proposes TRBD1, but this gene call is untestable without DNA. The CDR3 is 16 residues long. Germline lookup yields CDR1 SNHLY and CDR2 FYNNEI. The CDR3 loop is CASSEAKGQGRNEQFF.

This clonotype is deemed medium-sized by its frequency. This chain connects TRBV29-1 to TRBJ2-3; TCRdb lists TRBD1, though no DNA is available to test this call. The CDR3 has 14 residues. Germline V gene data show CDR1 as SQVTM and CDR2 as ANQGSEA. CDR3 in amino acids: CSVEGDTRTDTQYF.

The chain joins TRBV5-1 to TRBJ1-2; TCRdb's assignment of TRBD1 cannot be checked, as there is no DNA. The germline CDR1 and CDR2 sequences are SGHRS and YFSETQ. CDR3 length: 18 residues. This CDR3 reads CASSLGSDRGWRNYGYTF.

V gene TRBV5-6 combines with J gene TRBJ1-1. In germline, CDR1 is SGHDT, CDR2 YYEEEE. This CDR3 region has 14 residues. CDR3 region: CASSLVGKNTEAFF.

This clonotype is classed as medium-sized (0.01 to 0.1%) by frequency. The chain recombines TRBV29-1 with TRBJ2-3; TCRdb names TRBD2, which stays unverified in the absence of DNA. The germline V gene encodes CDR1 SQVTM and CDR2 ANQGSEA. The CDR3 is 14 amino acids. The CDR3 here is CSVETTSGGNTQYF.

This chain connects TRBV19 to TRBJ1-5; TCRdb names TRBD1, which stays unverified in the absence of DNA. CDR1 and CDR2 (germline): LNHDA, SQIVND (reference sequence). The CDR3 loop spans 14 amino acids. CDR3 loop: CASFTGGWGQPQHF.

The chain combines TRBV7-9 with TRBJ2-1; absent DNA, TCRdb's TRBD1 call cannot be checked. CDR1 SEHNR and CDR2 FQNEAQ come from the germline V gene (reference sequence). The CDR3 sequence is 14 residues long. This CDR3 is CASSSYSGANEQFF.